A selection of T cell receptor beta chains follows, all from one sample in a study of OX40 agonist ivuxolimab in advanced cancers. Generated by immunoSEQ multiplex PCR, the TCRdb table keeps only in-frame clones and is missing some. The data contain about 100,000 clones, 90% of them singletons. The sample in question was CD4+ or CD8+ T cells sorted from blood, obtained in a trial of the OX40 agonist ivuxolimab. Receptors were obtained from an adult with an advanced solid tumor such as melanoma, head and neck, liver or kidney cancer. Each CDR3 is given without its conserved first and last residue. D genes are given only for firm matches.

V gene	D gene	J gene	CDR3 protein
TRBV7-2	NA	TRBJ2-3	ASSLIAASSTDTQY
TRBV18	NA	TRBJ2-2	ASSPDMSGELF
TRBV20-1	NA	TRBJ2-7	SASARSEQY
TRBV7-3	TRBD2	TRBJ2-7	ASSLIPGLAEPEQY
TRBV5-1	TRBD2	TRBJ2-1	ASRRTSDEQF
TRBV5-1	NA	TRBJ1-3	ASSLGAGTFGNTIY
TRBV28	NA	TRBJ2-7	ASGPLNYEQY
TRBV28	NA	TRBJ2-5	ASSLQPGETQY
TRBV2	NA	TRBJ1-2	ASKPGPPIGYT
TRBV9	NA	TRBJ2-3	ASSANSGVRDIDTQY
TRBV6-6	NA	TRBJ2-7	ATLDSLFSYEQY
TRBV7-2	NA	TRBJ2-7	ASSFGQGSNEQY
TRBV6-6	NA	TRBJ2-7	ASTLPGSYEQY
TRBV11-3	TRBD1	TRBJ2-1	ASSSDRGNEQF
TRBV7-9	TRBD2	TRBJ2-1	ASSVGTSGNNEQF
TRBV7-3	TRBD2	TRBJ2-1	ASSVSGSSYNEQF
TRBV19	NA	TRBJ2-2	ASSIVKNTGELF
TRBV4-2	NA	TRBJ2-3	ASSLGTREGDTQY